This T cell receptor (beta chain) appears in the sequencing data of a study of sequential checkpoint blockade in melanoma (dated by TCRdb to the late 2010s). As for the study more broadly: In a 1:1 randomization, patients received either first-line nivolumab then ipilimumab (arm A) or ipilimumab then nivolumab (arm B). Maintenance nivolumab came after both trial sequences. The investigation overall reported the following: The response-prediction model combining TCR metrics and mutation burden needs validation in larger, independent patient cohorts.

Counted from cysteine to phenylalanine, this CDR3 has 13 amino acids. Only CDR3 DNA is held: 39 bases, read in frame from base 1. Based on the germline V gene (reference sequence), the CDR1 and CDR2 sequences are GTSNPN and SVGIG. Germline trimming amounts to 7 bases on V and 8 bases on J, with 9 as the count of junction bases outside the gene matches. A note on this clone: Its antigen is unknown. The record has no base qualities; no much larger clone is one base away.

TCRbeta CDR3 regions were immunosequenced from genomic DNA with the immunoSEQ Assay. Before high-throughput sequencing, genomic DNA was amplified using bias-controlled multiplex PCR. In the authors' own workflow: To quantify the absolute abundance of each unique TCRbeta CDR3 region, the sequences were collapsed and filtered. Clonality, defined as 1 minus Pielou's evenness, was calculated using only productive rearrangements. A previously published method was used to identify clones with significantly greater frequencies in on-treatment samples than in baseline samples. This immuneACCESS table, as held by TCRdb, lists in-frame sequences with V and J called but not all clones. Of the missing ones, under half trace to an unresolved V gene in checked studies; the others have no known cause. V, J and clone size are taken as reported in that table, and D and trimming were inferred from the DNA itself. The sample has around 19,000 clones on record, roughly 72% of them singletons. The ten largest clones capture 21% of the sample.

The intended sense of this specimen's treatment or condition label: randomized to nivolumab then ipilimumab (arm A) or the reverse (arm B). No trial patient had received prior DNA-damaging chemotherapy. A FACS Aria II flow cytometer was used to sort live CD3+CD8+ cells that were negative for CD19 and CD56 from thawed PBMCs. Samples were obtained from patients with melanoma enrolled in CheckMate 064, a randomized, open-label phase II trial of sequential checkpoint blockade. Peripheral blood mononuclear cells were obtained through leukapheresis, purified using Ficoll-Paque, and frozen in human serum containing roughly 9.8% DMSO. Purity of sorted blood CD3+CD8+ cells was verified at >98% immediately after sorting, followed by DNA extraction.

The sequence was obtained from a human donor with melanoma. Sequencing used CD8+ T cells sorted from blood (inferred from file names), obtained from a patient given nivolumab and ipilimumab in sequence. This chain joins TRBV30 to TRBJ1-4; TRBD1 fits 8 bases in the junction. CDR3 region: CAFSDRGLEKLFF. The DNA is TGTGCCTTTTCCGACAGGGGTTTAGAAAAACTGTTTTTT.